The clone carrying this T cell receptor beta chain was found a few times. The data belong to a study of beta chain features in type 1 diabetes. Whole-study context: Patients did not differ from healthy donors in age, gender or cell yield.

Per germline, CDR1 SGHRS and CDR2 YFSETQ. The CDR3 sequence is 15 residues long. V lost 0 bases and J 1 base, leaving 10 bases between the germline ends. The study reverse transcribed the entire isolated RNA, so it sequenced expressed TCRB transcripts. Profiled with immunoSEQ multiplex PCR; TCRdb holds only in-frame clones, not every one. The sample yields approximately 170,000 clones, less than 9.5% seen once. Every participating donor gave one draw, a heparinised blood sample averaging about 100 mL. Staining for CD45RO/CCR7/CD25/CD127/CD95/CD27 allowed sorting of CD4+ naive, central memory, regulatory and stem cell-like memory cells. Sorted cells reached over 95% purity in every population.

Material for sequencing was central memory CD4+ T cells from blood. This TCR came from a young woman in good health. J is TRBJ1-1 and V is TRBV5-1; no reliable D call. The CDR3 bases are TGCGCCAGCAGCTTGGGGCGGGCGAAGAACACTGAAGCTTTCTTT. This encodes CASSLGRAKNTEAFF.